This TCR beta chain was identified in a study of blood T cell repertoires in COVID-19 (TCRdb year 2020). Describing the broader study: Collaborator samples came from the United States, Italy and Spain and covered acute and convalescent phases of COVID-19. The prospective study material was composed of cDNA or gDNA derived from T cells, B-cell-depleted T cells, or PBMCs. Subjects who had been exposed to COVID-19, were actively infected with it, or had recovered from it provided the deeply sampled blood TCRbeta repertoires that made up the dataset. The repertoires were released in a freely available public database meant as a resource for research on the immune response to SARS-CoV-2. Samples were obtained from the ongoing ImmuneRACE study (first 160 participants) and from about 1,300 subjects provided by 6 global collaborators. A de-identified subject ID, COVID-19 status, age in years and sex were almost always included in the sample metadata. Where available, HLA class I and class II types were taken from metadata supplied by the sample provider and were not determined by assay-based typing.

In the case of this clone: Its antigen is currently not known. Base qualities are not provided; no much larger clone lies one nucleotide away.

The research as a whole found: How much clinical and demographic metadata was included differed by source and by participant, and the metadata was provided uncurated.

V is cut back by 3 bases and J by 2 bases, with 4 bases in the junction unmatched. Spanning cysteine to phenylalanine, the CDR3 consists of 14 amino acids. The CDR3 DNA has 42 bases and is translated from base 1. Taken from the germline V gene, the CDR1 and CDR2 loops are MDHEN and SYDVKM. Whole blood was collected in K2EDTA tubes by collaborating institutions according to the institutions' own protocols. For TCRbeta analysis, collaborators shipped samples as frozen whole blood, isolated PBMCs, or DNA extracted from either of those sample types. TCRbeta CDR3 regions were amplified from genomic DNA by means of the immunoSEQ Assay, a bias-controlled multiplex PCR. Per the original workflow: The number of nucleated cells in each sample was estimated by amplification of reference gene primers within the assay. Sequence reads were collapsed and filtered to measure the absolute abundance of every unique TCRbeta CDR3 rearrangement. For each sample, productive Simpson clonality was calculated as the square root of Simpson's diversity index across productive rearrangements. Held by TCRdb, this immuneACCESS table contains in-frame sequences only and omits some clones. Under half of the omission traces to an unresolved V gene where checked; the cause of the rest is unknown. From that table come the V and J calls and clone size; the DNA was used to work out D and trimming. A total of tens of thousands of clones appear in this sample, roughly 88% of them only once. About 31% of the sample rests with the top ten.

The sample taken for sequencing was peripheral blood. The receptor comes from a man between 65 and 79 years old with active COVID-19. The chain is made from TRBV28 and TRBJ2-7; 7 middle bases align to TRBD1. The nucleotide sequence reads TGTGCCAGCAGTTTTTGGGGACAGACCTACGAGCAGTACTTC. Its protein product is CASSFWGQTYEQYF. The entire variable domain, with the stretches around the CDR3 drawn from the reference TRBV28 and TRBJ2-7 proteins, is DVKVTQSSRYLVKRTGEKVFLECVQDMDHENMFWYRQDPGLGLRLIYFSYDVKMKEKGDIPEGYSVSREKKERFSLILESASTNQTSMYLCASSFWGQTYEQYFGPGTRLTVT.